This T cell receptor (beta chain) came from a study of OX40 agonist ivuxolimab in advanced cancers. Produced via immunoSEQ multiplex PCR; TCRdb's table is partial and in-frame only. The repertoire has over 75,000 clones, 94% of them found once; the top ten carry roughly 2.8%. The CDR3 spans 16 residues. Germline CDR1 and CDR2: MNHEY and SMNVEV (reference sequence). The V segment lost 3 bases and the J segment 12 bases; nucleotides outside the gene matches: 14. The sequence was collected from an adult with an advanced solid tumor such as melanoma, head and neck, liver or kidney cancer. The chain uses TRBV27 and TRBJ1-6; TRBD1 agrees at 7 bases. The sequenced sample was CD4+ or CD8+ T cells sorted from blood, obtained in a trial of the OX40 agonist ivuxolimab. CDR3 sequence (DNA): TGTGCCAGCAGTTTTTGGTCGGACAGGAGTGGTGTACCCCTCCACTTT. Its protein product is CASSFWSDRSGVPLHF.